One sample yielded the 25 T cell receptor beta chains listed below, sequenced in a study of cytomegalovirus exposure and HLA in healthy donors. PCR employed 60 Vbeta and 13 Jbeta primers. The data were produced by immunoSEQ multiplex PCR, yet TCRdb's version contains in-frame clones alone and is incomplete. Of a few hundred thousand clones listed, around three quarters were seen once; the top ten hold around 16%. Sequenced input: PBMCs. Receptors originate from a man between 35 and 55 years old in good health and CMV-seronegative.

The rearrangement joins TRBV28 to TRBJ2-2; D is ambiguous. V dropped 6 bases and J dropped 1 base, with 6 bases sitting between them. The CDR3 sequence is 13 residues long. CDR1 and CDR2 (germline): MDHEN, SYDVKM. The CDR3 sequence is CASRSQNTGELFF. DNA for the CDR3: TGTGCCAGCAGGAGCCAGAACACCGGGGAGCTGTTTTTT.

The genes are TRBV19 and TRBJ1-3, with TRBD1 as a possible D gene (6 bases). Germline V CDR1 and CDR2: LNHDA, SQIVND (reference sequence). The CDR3 has 16 residues. Between the trimmed V and J ends, which lost 2 bases and 4 bases, there was a span of 15 bases. The CDR3 loop is CASSIPPGQRGNTIYF. The DNA for the CDR3 is TGTGCCAGTAGTATACCCCCGGGACAACGAGGAAACACCATATATTTT. Looking up the rest from reference TRBV19 and TRBJ1-3 gives the full variable domain: DGGITQSPKYLFRKEGQNVTLSCEQNLNHDAMYWYRQDPGQGLRLIYYSQIVNDFQKGDIAEGYSVSREKKESFPLTVTSAQKNPTAFYLCASSIPPGQRGNTIYFGEGSWLTVV.

The chain combines TRBV9 with TRBJ1-1; D is unresolved. V lost 0 bases to trimming and J lost 2 bases, with 5 bases between them. The CDR3 is 13 amino acids. Germline-derived CDR1 and CDR2 are SGDLS and YYNGEE. The CDR3 DNA sequence: TGTGCCAGCAGCGTAGCCCCTAACACTGAAGCTTTCTTT. It codes for CASSVAPNTEAFF.

This chain links TRBV4-1 with TRBJ2-7, with TRBD2 identical over 8 bases. This CDR3 is 15 amino acids long. V lost 3 bases, J lost 5 bases, and 9 bases stayed unmatched. Germline loops: CDR1 MGHRA, CDR2 YSYEKL. The CDR3, as DNA: TGCGCCAGCAGCCAGAGTAGCGGGGATTTTAACGAGCAGTACTTC. It yields the protein CASSQSSGDFNEQYF.

About this clone: This CDR3 is also generated by other DNA sequences in the sample. The chain couples TRBV2 to TRBJ1-1; 7 bases fit TRBD1. Losses at the gene ends were 4 bases for V and 4 bases for J; bases not matched to a gene: 3. This CDR3 contains 13 residues. Germline assignment: CDR1 SNHLY and CDR2 FYNNEI. In DNA form, the CDR3 reads TGTGCCAGCAGTGGACAGGGTGGCACTGAAGCTTTCTTT. Translation: CASSGQGGTEAFF.

The rearrangement joins TRBV14 to TRBJ2-3; TRBD2 aligns across 10 bases. V shed 1 base, J shed 0 bases, and the junction held 1 base outside the gene matches. Germline-derived CDR1 and CDR2 are SGHDN and FVKESK. CDR3 length: 16 amino acids. The CDR3 reads CASSQGLAGSTDTQYF. CDR3 in DNA: TGTGCCAGCAGCCAAGGACTAGCGGGTAGCACAGATACGCAGTATTTT. Full variable domain (outside the CDR3, taken from reference TRBV14 and TRBJ2-3): EAGVTQFPSHSVIEKGQTVTLRCDPISGHDNLYWYRRVMGKEIKFLLHFVKESKQDESGMPNNRFLAERTGGTYSTLKVQPAELEDSGVYFCASSQGLAGSTDTQYFGPGTRLTVL.

Note on this clone: The junction differs from germline at one of its ends, possibly a read error. The chain links TRBV11-2 to TRBJ1-3; D is possibly TRBD1 (5 bases). This CDR3 has 15 amino acids. Germline CDR1 reads SGHAT; CDR2 reads FQNNGV. The CDR3 is CASSHRGSSGNAIYF. The DNA of the CDR3 is TGTGCCAGCAGCCACCGGGGGAGCTCTGGAAACGCCATATATTTT.

This clone was recorded only once. The V call is TRBV5-6, the J call TRBJ1-2, with TRBD1 identical over 9 bases. This CDR3 comprises 14 residues. Trimming cost V 5 bases and J 4 bases; bases outside gene matches: 6. From germline, CDR1 is SGHDT and CDR2 YYEEEE. The CDR3 sequence is CASRRTGESYGYTF. In DNA form, the CDR3 reads TGTGCCAGCAGGCGGACAGGGGAGAGCTATGGCTACACCTTC.

This clone is a singleton in its sample. The J gene is TRBJ2-1, the V gene TRBV7-9; the match to TRBD2 covers 9 bases. V lost 5 bases, J lost 4 bases, and 9 bases stayed unmatched. The CDR3 runs 16 residues. Germline V CDR1 and CDR2: SEHNR, FQNEAQ (reference sequence). CDR3 sequence: CASSRLADPTYNEQFF. In DNA, the CDR3 is TGTGCCAGCAGCCGACTAGCGGACCCAACTTACAATGAGCAGTTCTTC.

The V gene is TRBV7-2, the J gene TRBJ2-3; 9 nucleotides line up with TRBD2. Per the germline V gene, CDR1 is SGHTA and CDR2 is FQGNSA. There are 14 residues in the CDR3. Trimming at V came to 4 bases and at J to 5 bases, leaving 4 bases not matched to a gene. CDR3 coding DNA: TGTGCCAGCAGCTCACTAGCGGGTCTAGATACGCAGTATTTT. This sequence encodes CASSSLAGLDTQYF.

J is TRBJ1-5 and V is TRBV19; D possibly corresponds to TRBD1 (6 bases). This CDR3 is 12 amino acids long. Trimming shortened V by 6 bases and J by 5 bases, and 8 bases separated the two germline ends. Germline assignment: CDR1 LNHDA and CDR2 SQIVND (reference sequence). This CDR3 is CASRAGDQPQHF. The CDR3 DNA reads as TGTGCCAGTAGGGCAGGGGATCAGCCCCAGCATTTT.

This chain links TRBV27 with TRBJ2-2, with 14 bases identical to TRBD2. Germline V lookup: CDR1 MNHEY, CDR2 SMNVEV (reference sequence). The junction had 6 bases not matched to a gene; V was cut back by 6 bases and J by 6 bases. This CDR3 is 16 amino acids long. The DNA of the CDR3 is TGTGCCAGCAGGAGGACTAGCGGGAGGAGAGCCGGGGAGCTGTTTTTT. This encodes CASRRTSGRRAGELFF.

The rearrangement uses TRBV25-1 and TRBJ2-5; D gene uncertain. The CDR3 is 16 amino acids. V lost 2 bases, J lost 0 bases, and 13 bases lay in between. CDR1 is MGHDK, CDR2 SYGVNS, per germline. The CDR3 region has the DNA TGTGCCAGCAGTGAAGGTGCAGGTCTTTACCAAGAGACCCAGTACTTC. It specifies CASSEGAGLYQETQYF.

This clone was found once. The chain uses TRBV6-6 and TRBJ2-5; 9 bases agree with TRBD2. The J call may not be correct, given that the DNA end is closer to TRBJ2-7. This CDR3 is 13 amino acids long. The V gene's germline CDR1 is MNHNY and CDR2 SVGAGI (reference sequence). This CDR3 reads CASRREGRNEQYF. The CDR3 DNA follows: TGTGCCAGCAGGCGGGAGGGCCGCAACGAGCAGTACTTC.

The gene calls are TRBV19 and TRBJ2-6; maybe TRBD1 (5 bases). The CDR3 is made up of 14 amino acids. V lost 11 bases and J lost 1, with 12 bases in between. CDR1 LNHDA and CDR2 SQIVND come from the germline V gene (reference sequence). The CDR3 DNA reads TGTGCCTCCCAGGGAATATCTGGGGCCAACGTCCTGACTTTC. Protein: CASQGISGANVLTF.

This chain joins TRBV7-6 and TRBJ2-3; D is unresolved. The V gene's germline CDR1 is SGHVS and CDR2 FNYEAQ. Trimming left V 2 bases short and J 6 bases short, with 12 bases between. The CDR3 contains 14 residues. The CDR3 DNA follows: TGTGCCAGCAGCTTAAGCTCGTCCGGGGATACGCAGTATTTT. This encodes CASSLSSSGDTQYF. The whole variable domain, remainder taken from reference TRBV7-6 and TRBJ2-3, is GAGVSQSPRYKVTKRGQDVALRCDPISGHVSLYWYRQALGQGPEFLTYFNYEAQQDKSGLPNDRFSAERPEGSISTLTIQRTEQRDSAMYRCASSLSSSGDTQYFGPGTRLTVL.

The chain carries TRBV4-2 and TRBJ2-3; 9 bases are a match to TRBD1. Unmatched junction bases numbered 4, after V lost 0 bases and J lost 3 bases. The CDR3 contains 16 residues. Germline CDR1 is LGHNA and CDR2 is YNFKEQ. This chain's CDR3 is CASSQEGTGFTDTQYF. CDR3 DNA: TGTGCCAGCAGCCAAGAAGGGACAGGGTTTACAGATACGCAGTATTTT.

The rearrangement uses TRBV6-4 and TRBJ2-1; 7 nucleotides align to TRBD1. Germline V gene data show CDR1 as MRHNA and CDR2 as SNTAGT. This CDR3 spans 15 amino acids. After removal of 9 bases from V and 0 bases from J, the junction contained 8 bases not matched to a gene. This CDR3 reads CASSRGGGSYNEQFF. In DNA form, the CDR3 reads TGTGCCAGTTCCAGAGGGGGCGGCTCCTACAATGAGCAGTTCTTC.

V usage is TRBV30 and J usage is TRBJ1-2; TRBD1 is a possible D gene (5 bases). The CDR3 length is 12 residues. The germline CDR1 and CDR2 sequences are GTSNPN and SVGIG (reference sequence). The V end lost 4 bases, the J end lost 7 bases, and 13 bases lay between the germline ends. The CDR3 loop reads CAWTTGRGGYTF. DNA of the CDR3: TGTGCCTGGACGACGGGTAGGGGTGGCTACACCTTC.

V and J are TRBV7-8 and TRBJ1-5, with a tentative D call TRBD1 (6 bases). The CDR3 contains 15 residues. Germline V gene sequence: CDR1 SGHVS, CDR2 FQNEAQ. The germline V and J ends were trimmed by 5 bases and 6 bases, with 17 bases remaining between them. The CDR3 DNA is TGTGCCAGCAGCGTCTTACGGGGGGCCGTTCAGCCCCAGCATTTT. This translates into CASSVLRGAVQPQHF.

The V gene is TRBV5-1, the J gene TRBJ1-1; TRBD1 is a possible D gene (5 bases). In germline, CDR1 is SGHRS, CDR2 YFSETQ. The V gene lost 7 bases and the J gene lost 2 bases, with 9 bases spanning the gap. The CDR3 spans 12 residues. The CDR3 DNA is TGCGCCAGCGGTGGGACTAACACTGAAGCTTTCTTT. Translation gives CASGGTNTEAFF.

The sample holds a few counts of this clone. The chain couples TRBV9 to TRBJ2-5; weak D call: TRBD2 (6 bases). CDR3 length equals 15 residues. Trimming stripped 3 bases from V and 0 bases from J, with 12 bases between. Germline assignment: CDR1 SGDLS and CDR2 YYNGEE. CDR3 amino acids: CASSASGLYQETQYF. The CDR3 coding sequence is TGTGCCAGCAGCGCATCGGGACTGTACCAAGAGACCCAGTACTTC.

The rearrangement links TRBV27 to TRBJ2-2; 8 bases agree with TRBD1. This CDR3 comprises 13 residues. Trimming cost V 10 bases and J 5 bases; bases outside gene matches: 6. Germline CDR1 MNHEY, CDR2 SMNVEV (reference sequence). The CDR3 spells CATGQGITGELFF. CDR3 bases: TGTGCCACAGGACAGGGAATAACCGGGGAGCTGTTTTTT.

The chain is built from TRBV19 and TRBJ2-3; 9 bases are shared with TRBD1. The CDR3 runs 16 residues. Per the germline V gene, CDR1 is LNHDA and CDR2 is SQIVND (reference sequence). The V and J ends lost 3 bases and 5 bases, in that order; junction bases with no gene match: 9. CDR3 DNA sequence: TGTGCCAGTAGTATCGGAGACAGGGGGTCTGGAGATACGCAGTATTTT. It yields the protein CASSIGDRGSGDTQYF.

The rearrangement links TRBV5-6 to TRBJ1-2; TRBD1 is a possible D gene (6 bases). Germline values: CDR1 SGHDT, CDR2 YYEEEE. With 0 bases removed from V and 6 bases from J, the gap between germline ends came to 6 bases. The CDR3 is 12 amino acids. The CDR3 region has the DNA TGTGCCAGCAGCTTGGGACAGGATGGCTACACCTTC. It specifies CASSLGQDGYTF.